Listed below are T cell receptor beta chains from one sample, sequenced in a study of cytomegalovirus exposure and HLA in healthy donors. Data came from immunoSEQ multiplex PCR; TCRdb stores just in-frame clones and leaves some out. The sample gives about 200,000 clones, 70% to 80% of which show up once; 4.4% is in the top ten. Sequencing was carried out using PBMCs. Receptor source: a woman aged 25 to 45 in good health and CMV-seropositive. CDR3s include the opening cysteine and the closing phenylalanine or tryptophan. D genes are given only for firm matches. Expanded clones are given a class, and other clones once, few, many or no size at all.

j_call v_call d_call clone_size cdr3_nt cdr3_aa
TRBJ2-5 TRBV25-1 TRBD2 - TGTGCCAGCAGTGAGGTAGCGGGAGGGCTAGAGACCCAGTACTTC CASSEVAGGLETQYF
TRBJ2-2 TRBV5-1 TRBD2 - TGCGCCAGCGGACTAGCGGGAGGTGGGAACACCGGGGAGCTGTTTTTT CASGLAGGGNTGELFF
TRBJ2-3 TRBV7-8 TRBD2 - TGTGCCAGCAGCTTACGGGGCGGAATAGGGACTAGCGGGGGGTATACGCAGTATTTT CASSLRGGIGTSGGYTQYF
TRBJ2-2 TRBV11-3 TRBD1 - TGTGCCAGCAGCTTGTGGACAGGGAGCACCGGGGAGCTGTTTTTT CASSLWTGSTGELFF
TRBJ1-1 TRBV6-5 TRBD1 - TGTGCCAGCAGTTCCGATGACAGGGGAAAGAACACTGAAGCTTTCTTT CASSSDDRGKNTEAFF
TRBJ2-3 TRBV7-2 TRBD2 - TGTGCCAGCACCCTGGGAACTAGCGGGGGGCACACAGATACGCAGTATTTT CASTLGTSGGHTDTQYF
TRBJ1-6 TRBV19 - - TGTGCCAGTAGGGAACAGGGTGATAATTCACCCCTCCACTTT CASREQGDNSPLHF
TRBJ2-5 TRBV7-9 TRBD1 - TGTGCCAGCAGCGTGGGGACAGCCCCCCAAGAGACCCAGTACTTC CASSVGTAPQETQYF
TRBJ2-3 TRBV27 - - TGTGCCAGCAGTTTAGAGGATGCCTCCACAGATACGCAGTATTTT CASSLEDASTDTQYF
TRBJ1-2 TRBV14 - - TGTGCCAGCAGCCAAGTATCGTCCGCGTACTATGGCTACACCTTC CASSQVSSAYYGYTF
TRBJ2-7 TRBV15 TRBD2 - TGTGCCATCAGCCAGCGGGAGGTCTACGAGCAGTACTTC CAISQREVYEQYF
TRBJ1-6 TRBV4-3 - - TGCGCCAGCAGCCAAGATAGAGGGACAACCAATTCACCCCTCCACTTT CASSQDRGTTNSPLHF
TRBJ2-7 TRBV30 - few TGTGCCTGGAGCGGGACTCCGAGCTCCTACGAGCAGTACTTC CAWSGTPSSYEQYF
TRBJ1-2 TRBV4-3 TRBD1 - TGCGCCAGCAGCAAGGATGCGGGACAGGGGTACTATGGCTACACCTTC CASSKDAGQGYYGYTF
TRBJ1-5 TRBV6-5 - - TGTGCCAGCAGTTACGGGCCAAGCAATCAGCCCCAGCATTTT CASSYGPSNQPQHF
TRBJ2-1 TRBV7-2 - - TGTGCCAGCAGCGGGGGGATAGGTAATGAGCAGTTCTTC CASSGGIGNEQFF
TRBJ2-5 TRBV7-9 - once TGTGCCAGCAGCTTGGGGCTAGGGACCCAGTACTTC CASSLGLGTQYF
TRBJ2-3 TRBV7-9 TRBD2 - TGTGCCAGCAGCGTTAGCGGGAGCTCAGATACGCAGTATTTT CASSVSGSSDTQYF
TRBJ2-2 TRBV19 - - TGTGCCAGTAGTATCAAAGGGGCGAACACCGGGGAGCTGTTTTTT CASSIKGANTGELFF
TRBJ1-6 TRBV28 TRBD1 - TGTGCCAGCAGTTCTCTAGAGACAGGGTTCAGTTCACCCCTCCACTTT CASSSLETGFSSPLHF
TRBJ1-1 TRBV9 - - TGTGCCAGCAGCGTAGGAGGGGAGGCTGAAGCTTTCTTT CASSVGGEAEAFF
TRBJ1-2 TRBV2 TRBD1 once TGTGCCAGCAATGAACAGGGGACTAACTATGGCTACACCTTC CASNEQGTNYGYTF
TRBJ1-5 TRBV2 - - TGTGCCAGCAGTGAACCGGGGGTTGAGGAGCCCCAGCATTTT CASSEPGVEEPQHF
TRBJ2-2 TRBV18 - - TGTGCCAGCTCACGACGGGACATCAACTCTTTAAACACCGGGGAGCTGTTTTTT CASSRRDINSLNTGELFF
TRBJ2-7 TRBV5-1 - - TGCGCCAGCAGCACTGGCCAGGACAAACACTACGAGCAGTACTTC CASSTGQDKHYEQYF
TRBJ2-2 TRBV4-3 TRBD2 few TGCGCCAGCAGCCTTGGGACTAGCGGTTTTCACACCGGGGAGCTGTTTTTT CASSLGTSGFHTGELFF
TRBJ2-7 TRBV7-2 TRBD2 once TGTGCCAGCAGCTTAGGGGCGGGGGGGCCATACGAGCAGTACTTC CASSLGAGGPYEQYF
TRBJ2-7 TRBV12-5 - - TGTGCTAGTGGTTTGGTACCCTTCGTCGGGCAGGGTCACGAGCAGTACTTC CASGLVPFVGQGHEQYF
TRBJ2-7 TRBV4-3 TRBD1 - TGCGCCAGCAGCCAAGATAGTGCGGGTTGGACAGGGGACGAGCAGTACTTC CASSQDSAGWTGDEQYF
TRBJ1-3 TRBV5-1 TRBD1 - TGCACCAGCAGCTTGGGACAGGGTGCTGGAAACACCATATATTTT CTSSLGQGAGNTIYF
TRBJ2-2 TRBV5-1 TRBD2 - TGCGCCAGCAGGGTTAGCGGGGACACCGGGGAGCTGTTTTTT CASRVSGDTGELFF
TRBJ2-7 TRBV7-9 - few TGTGCCAGCAGCCCCCCAGGCAGCTACGAGCAGTACTTC CASSPPGSYEQYF
TRBJ2-1 TRBV11-2 TRBD2 - TGTGCCAGCAGCGCAGTAGCGGGAGAGTACAATGAGCAGTTCTTC CASSAVAGEYNEQFF
TRBJ2-1 TRBV29-1 - - TGCAGCGCCATCAATTCCGGGAAGCAGTTCTTC CSAINSGKQFF